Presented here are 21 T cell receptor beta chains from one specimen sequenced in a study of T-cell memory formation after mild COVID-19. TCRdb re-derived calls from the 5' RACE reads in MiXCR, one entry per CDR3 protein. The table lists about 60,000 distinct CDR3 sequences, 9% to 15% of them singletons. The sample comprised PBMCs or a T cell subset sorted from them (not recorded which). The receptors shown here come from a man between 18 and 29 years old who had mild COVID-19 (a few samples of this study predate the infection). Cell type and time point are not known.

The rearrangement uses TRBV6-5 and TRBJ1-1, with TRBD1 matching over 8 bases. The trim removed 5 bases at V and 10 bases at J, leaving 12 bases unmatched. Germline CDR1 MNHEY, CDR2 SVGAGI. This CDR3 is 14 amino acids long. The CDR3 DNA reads TGTGCCAGCAGTCACAGGGGGTGGAAGTCTCTAGCTTTCTTT. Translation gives CASSHRGWKSLAFF.

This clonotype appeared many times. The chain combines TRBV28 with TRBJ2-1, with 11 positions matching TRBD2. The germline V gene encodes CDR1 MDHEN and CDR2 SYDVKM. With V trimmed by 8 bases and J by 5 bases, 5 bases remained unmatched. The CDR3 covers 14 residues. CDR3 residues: CASFTSGGNNEQFF. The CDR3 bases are TGTGCCAGCTTTACTAGCGGGGGCAACAATGAGCAGTTCTTC.

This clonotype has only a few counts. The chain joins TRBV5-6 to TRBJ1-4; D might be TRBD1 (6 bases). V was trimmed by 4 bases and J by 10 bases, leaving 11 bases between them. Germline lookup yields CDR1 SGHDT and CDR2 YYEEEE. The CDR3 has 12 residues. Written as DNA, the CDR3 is TGTGCCAGCAGCGCGACAGGTGGAAAACTGTTTTTT. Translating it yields CASSATGGKLFF.

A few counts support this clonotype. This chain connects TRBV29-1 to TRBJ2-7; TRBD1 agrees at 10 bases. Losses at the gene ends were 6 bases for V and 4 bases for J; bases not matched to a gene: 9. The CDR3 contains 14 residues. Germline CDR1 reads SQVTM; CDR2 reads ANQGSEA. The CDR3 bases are TGCAGCGTCTACGCCGGGACAGGGGAGTACGAGCAGTACTTC. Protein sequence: CSVYAGTGEYEQYF.

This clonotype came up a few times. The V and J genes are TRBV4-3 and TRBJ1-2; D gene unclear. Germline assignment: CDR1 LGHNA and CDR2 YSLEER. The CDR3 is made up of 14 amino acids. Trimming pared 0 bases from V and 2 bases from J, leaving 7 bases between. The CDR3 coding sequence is TGCGCCAGCAGCCAAGAAGGCAGAAACTATGGCTACACCTTC. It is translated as CASSQEGRNYGYTF.

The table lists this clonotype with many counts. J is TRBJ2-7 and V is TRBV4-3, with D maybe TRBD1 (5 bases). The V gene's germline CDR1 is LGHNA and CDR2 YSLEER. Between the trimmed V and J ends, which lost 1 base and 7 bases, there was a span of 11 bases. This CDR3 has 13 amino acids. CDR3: CASSQVQGGEQYV. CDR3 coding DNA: TGCGCCAGCAGCCAAGTTCAGGGTGGTGAGCAGTACGTC.

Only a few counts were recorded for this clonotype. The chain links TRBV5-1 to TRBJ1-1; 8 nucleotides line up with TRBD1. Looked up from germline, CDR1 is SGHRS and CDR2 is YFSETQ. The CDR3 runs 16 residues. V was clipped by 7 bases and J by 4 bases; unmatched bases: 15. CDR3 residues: CASESGGASLGTEAFF. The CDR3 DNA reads TGCGCCAGCGAATCAGGGGGCGCAAGTTTGGGCACTGAAGCTTTCTTT.

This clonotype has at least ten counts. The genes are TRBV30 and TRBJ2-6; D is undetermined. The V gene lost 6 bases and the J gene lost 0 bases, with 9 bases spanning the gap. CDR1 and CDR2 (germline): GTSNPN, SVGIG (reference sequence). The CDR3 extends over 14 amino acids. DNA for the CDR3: TGTGCCTGCCAGAAAGACTCTGGGGCCAACGTCCTGACTTTC. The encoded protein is CACQKDSGANVLTF.

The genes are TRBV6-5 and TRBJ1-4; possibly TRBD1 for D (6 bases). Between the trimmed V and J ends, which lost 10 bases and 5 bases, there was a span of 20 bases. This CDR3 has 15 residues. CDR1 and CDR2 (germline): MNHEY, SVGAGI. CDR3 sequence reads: CATGLGAYDNEKLFF. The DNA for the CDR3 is TGTGCCACGGGCTTGGGGGCGTATGACAATGAAAAACTGTTTTTT.

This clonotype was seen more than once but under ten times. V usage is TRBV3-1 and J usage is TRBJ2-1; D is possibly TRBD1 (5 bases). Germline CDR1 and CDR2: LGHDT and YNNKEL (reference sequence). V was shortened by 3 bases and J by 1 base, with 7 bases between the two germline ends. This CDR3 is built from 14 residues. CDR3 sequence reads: CASSQTASYNEQFF. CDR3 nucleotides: TGTGCCAGCAGCCAGACAGCGTCCTACAATGAGCAGTTCTTC.

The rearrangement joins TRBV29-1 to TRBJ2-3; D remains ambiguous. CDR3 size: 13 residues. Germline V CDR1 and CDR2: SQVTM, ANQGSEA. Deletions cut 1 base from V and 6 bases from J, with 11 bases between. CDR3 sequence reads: CSVEGGYWDTQYF. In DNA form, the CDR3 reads TGCAGCGTTGAAGGCGGCTACTGGGATACGCAGTATTTT.

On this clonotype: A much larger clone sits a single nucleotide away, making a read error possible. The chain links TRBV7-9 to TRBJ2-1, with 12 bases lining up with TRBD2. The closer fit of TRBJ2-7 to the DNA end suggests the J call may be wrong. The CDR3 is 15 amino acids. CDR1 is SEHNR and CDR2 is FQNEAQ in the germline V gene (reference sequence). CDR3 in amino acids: CASSRLAGGSNEQYF. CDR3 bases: TGTGCCAGCAGCCGCCTAGCGGGGGGGTCCAATGAGCAGTACTTC.

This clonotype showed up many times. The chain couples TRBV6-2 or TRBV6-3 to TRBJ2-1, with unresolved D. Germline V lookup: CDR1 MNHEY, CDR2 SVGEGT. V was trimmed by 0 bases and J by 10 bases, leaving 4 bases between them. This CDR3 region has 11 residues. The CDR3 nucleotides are TGTGCCAGCAGTTACTCGACCGAGCAGTTCTTC. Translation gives CASSYSTEQFF.

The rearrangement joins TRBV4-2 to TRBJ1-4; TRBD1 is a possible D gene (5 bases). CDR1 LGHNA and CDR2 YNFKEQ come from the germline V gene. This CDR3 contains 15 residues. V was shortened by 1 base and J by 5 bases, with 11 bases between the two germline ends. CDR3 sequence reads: CASSQGGRDNEKLFF. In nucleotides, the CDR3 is TGTGCCAGCAGCCAAGGGGGCAGAGACAATGAAAAACTGTTTTTT.

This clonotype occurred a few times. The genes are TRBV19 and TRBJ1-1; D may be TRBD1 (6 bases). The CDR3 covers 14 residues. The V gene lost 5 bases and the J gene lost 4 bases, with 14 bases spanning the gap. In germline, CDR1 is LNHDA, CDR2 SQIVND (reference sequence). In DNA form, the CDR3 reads TGTGCCAGTAGTTCCCGACAGGTCCCCACTGAAGCTTTCTTT. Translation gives CASSSRQVPTEAFF.

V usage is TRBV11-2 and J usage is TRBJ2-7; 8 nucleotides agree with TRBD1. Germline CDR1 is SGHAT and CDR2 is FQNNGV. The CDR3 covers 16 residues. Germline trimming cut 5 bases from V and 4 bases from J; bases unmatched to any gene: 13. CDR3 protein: CASSRLTGQGPYEQYF. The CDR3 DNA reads TGTGCCAGCAGCCGACTCACCGGACAGGGACCGTACGAGCAGTACTTC.

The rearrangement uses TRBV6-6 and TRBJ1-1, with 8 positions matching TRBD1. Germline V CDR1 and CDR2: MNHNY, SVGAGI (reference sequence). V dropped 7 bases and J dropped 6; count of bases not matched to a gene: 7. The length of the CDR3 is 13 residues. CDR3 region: CASIGQGGSEAFF. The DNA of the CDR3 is TGTGCCAGCATTGGACAGGGTGGCTCTGAAGCTTTCTTT.

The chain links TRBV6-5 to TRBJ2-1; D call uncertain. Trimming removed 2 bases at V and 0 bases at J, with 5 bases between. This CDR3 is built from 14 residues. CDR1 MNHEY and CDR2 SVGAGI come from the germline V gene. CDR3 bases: TGTGCCAGCAGTTACGAGAGCTCCTACAATGAGCAGTTCTTC. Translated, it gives CASSYESSYNEQFF.

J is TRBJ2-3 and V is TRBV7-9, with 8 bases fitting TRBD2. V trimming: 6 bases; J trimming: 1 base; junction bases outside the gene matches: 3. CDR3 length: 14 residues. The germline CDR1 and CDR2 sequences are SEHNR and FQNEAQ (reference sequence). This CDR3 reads CASSPTSGTDTQYF. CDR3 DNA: TGTGCCAGCAGTCCGACTAGCGGCACAGATACGCAGTATTTT. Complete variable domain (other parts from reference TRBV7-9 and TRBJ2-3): DTGVSQNPRHKITKRGQNVTFRCDPISEHNRLYWYRQTLGQGPEFLTYFQNEAQLEKSRLLSDRFSAERPKGSFSTLEIQRTEQGDSAMYLCASSPTSGTDTQYFGPGTRLTVL.

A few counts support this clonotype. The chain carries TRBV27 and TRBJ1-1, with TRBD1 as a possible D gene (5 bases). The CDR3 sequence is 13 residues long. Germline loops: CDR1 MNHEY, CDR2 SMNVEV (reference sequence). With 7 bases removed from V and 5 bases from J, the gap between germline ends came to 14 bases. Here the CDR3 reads CASTSRGGTEAFF. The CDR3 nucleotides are TGTGCCAGCACCTCCCGGGGGGGTACTGAAGCTTTCTTT.

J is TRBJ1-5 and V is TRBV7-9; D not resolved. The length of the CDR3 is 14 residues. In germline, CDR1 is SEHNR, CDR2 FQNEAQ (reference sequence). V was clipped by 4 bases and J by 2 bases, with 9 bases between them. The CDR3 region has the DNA TGTGCCAGCAGCTCAACTAGGGGCAATCAGCCCCAGCATTTT. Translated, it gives CASSSTRGNQPQHF.